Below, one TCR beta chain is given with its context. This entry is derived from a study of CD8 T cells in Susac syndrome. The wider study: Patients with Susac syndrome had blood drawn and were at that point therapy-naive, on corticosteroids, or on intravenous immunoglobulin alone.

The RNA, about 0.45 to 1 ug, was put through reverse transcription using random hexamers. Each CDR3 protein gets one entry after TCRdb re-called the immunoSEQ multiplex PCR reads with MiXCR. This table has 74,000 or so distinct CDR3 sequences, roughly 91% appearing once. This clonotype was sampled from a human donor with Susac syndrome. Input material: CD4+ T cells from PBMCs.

The CDR3 sequence is CASSLESLVNEQFF. CDR3 DNA sequence: TGCGCCAGCAGCTTGGAAAGTCTGGTAAATGAGCAGTTCTTC. V is TRBV5-1 and J is TRBJ2-1; D not resolved. There are 14 residues in the CDR3. Trimming stripped 0 bases from V and 7 bases from J, with 11 bases between. Germline-derived CDR1 and CDR2 are SGHRS and YFSETQ.